The 6 T cell receptor beta chains below all came from one sample that was sequenced in a study of CXCR3-negative and CXCR3-positive naive CD8 T cells. Study findings and constraints: Comparison of naive cells showed more hydrophobic TRB CDR3s in CXCR3-positive than in CXCR3-negative naive cells.

No antigen is known for these receptors. The study made its TRB cDNA libraries by 5' RACE, adding UMI labels. Reprocessing the 5' RACE reads, TCRdb reports a single entry for every CDR3 protein and omits DNA. The data show approximately 100,000 distinct CDR3 sequences, and the top ten clones hold 0.38%. Material for sequencing was naive CXCR3+ CD8+ T cells from blood. Stated subset: CD45RO-CCR7+CD27+CD95- naive CD8+ T cells expressing CXCR3 (TNR3+). Receptors originate from a human donor in good health. Some clones in this sample may be carry-over from other donors' samples.

The chain joins TRBV4-2 to TRBJ2-7; TCRdb gives TRBD1 as the D gene, but with no DNA this cannot be confirmed. CDR1 and CDR2 (germline): LGHNA, YNFKEQ. The CDR3 is 15 amino acids. The CDR3 spells CASSQDWGETYEQYF.

This chain joins TRBV5-6 and TRBJ1-6; TCRdb gives TRBD1 as the D gene, but with no DNA this cannot be confirmed. CDR1 and CDR2 (germline): SGHDT, YYEEEE. There are 14 residues in the CDR3. CDR3 protein: CASSFRTGISPLHF.

The chain is built from TRBV6-2 or TRBV6-3 and TRBJ2-7; TCRdb designates TRBD1, a call that cannot be tested without DNA. The CDR3 extends over 16 amino acids. Germline CDR1 reads MNHEY; CDR2 reads SVGEGT. The CDR3 loop reads CASYSDRVAGTYEQYF.

The chain links TRBV20-1 to TRBJ2-7; TCRdb proposes TRBD1, but this gene call is untestable without DNA. The CDR3 spans 14 residues. CDR1 DFQATT and CDR2 SNEGSKA come from the germline V gene (reference sequence). This CDR3 is CSASNREPSYEQYF.

This rearrangement joins TRBV9 to TRBJ2-3. The CDR3 spans 14 residues. The germline V gene encodes CDR1 SGDLS and CDR2 YYNGEE. This CDR3 is CASSETTARDTQYF.

This chain uses TRBV9 with TRBJ2-1; the D gene TCRdb calls, TRBD2, cannot be checked with no DNA. CDR3 length: 16 amino acids. Germline CDR1 and CDR2: SGDLS and YYNGEE. CDR3 sequence reads: CASSPATRTSGAEQFF.